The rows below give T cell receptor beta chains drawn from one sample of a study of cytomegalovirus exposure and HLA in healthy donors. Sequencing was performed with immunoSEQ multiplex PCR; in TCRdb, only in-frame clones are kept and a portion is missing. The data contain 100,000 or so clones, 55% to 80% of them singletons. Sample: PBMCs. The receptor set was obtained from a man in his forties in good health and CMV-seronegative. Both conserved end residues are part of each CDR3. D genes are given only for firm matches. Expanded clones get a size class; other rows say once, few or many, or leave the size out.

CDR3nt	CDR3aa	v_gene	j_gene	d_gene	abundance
TGTGCCAGCAGCGGTCCGGGACAGGGGCGAGGCTACACCTTC	CASSGPGQGRGYTF	TRBV5-4	TRBJ1-2	TRBD1	-
TGTGCCAGCAGCTTGGCAGGACAGTCTAACTATGGCTACACCTTC	CASSLAGQSNYGYTF	TRBV5-4	TRBJ1-2	-	-
TGTGCCAGCAGCGGACCGATGGGACAGGGATCGGGGGAGCTGTTTTTT	CASSGPMGQGSGELFF	TRBV9	TRBJ2-2	TRBD1	-
TGCGCCAGCAGCCAAGTTTGGGGCAGGGGGTTCGACTATGGCTACACCTTC	CASSQVWGRGFDYGYTF	TRBV4-1	TRBJ1-2	TRBD1	few
TGTGCCAGCAGCTTGGCGGGTAGTTGGGTTGAAGCTTTCTTT	CASSLAGSWVEAFF	TRBV5-6	TRBJ1-1	-	-
TGCGCCAGCAGCCAACAGCGGGGGGGCCCCGAGACCCAGTACTTC	CASSQQRGGPETQYF	TRBV4-1	TRBJ2-5	TRBD2	-
TGCGCCAGCAGTGAGCCTAAGCCCGGGACAGATGACTACGAGCAGTACTTC	CASSEPKPGTDDYEQYF	TRBV10-1	TRBJ2-7	TRBD1	-
TGTGCCAGCAGCCCGGACTTGCTCTACGAGCAGTACTTC	CASSPDLLYEQYF	TRBV7-9	TRBJ2-7	-	-
TGTGCCAGCATCGAACCGGGAAAATCTAATGAAGCTTTCTTT	CASIEPGKSNEAFF	TRBV6-1	TRBJ1-1	-	few
TGTGCCAGCAGCTTAACAGGAAACACTGAAGCTTTCTTT	CASSLTGNTEAFF	TRBV7-9	TRBJ1-1	-	-
TGTGCCAGCAGTGAATCCCCAGGGCTGGGCTCTAGCACAGATACGCAGTATTTT	CASSESPGLGSSTDTQYF	TRBV28	TRBJ2-3	-	few
TGTGCCAGCAGTTACTCTCCTTACAGATCGGGCTACACCTTC	CASSYSPYRSGYTF	TRBV6-5	TRBJ1-2	-	-
TGCGCCAGCAGCCCGCTGAAAACTAGCGGGGGGGCCTACGAGCAGTACTTC	CASSPLKTSGGAYEQYF	TRBV5-1	TRBJ2-7	TRBD2	-
TGTGCCTGGAGTACCGGGACAGGGACCTACAATGAGCAGTTCTTC	CAWSTGTGTYNEQFF	TRBV30	TRBJ2-1	TRBD1	-
TGCGCCAGCAGCTTCCGGGACAGGGGGTACAATGAGCAGTTCTTC	CASSFRDRGYNEQFF	TRBV5-1	TRBJ2-1	TRBD1	-
TGTGCCAGCAGCCTCCAGGGGGCCGGGCAAGAGACCCAGTACTTC	CASSLQGAGQETQYF	TRBV6-5	TRBJ2-5	TRBD1	-
TGTGCCAGCAGCCCTCAGTCGAACACTGAAGCTTTCTTT	CASSPQSNTEAFF	TRBV13	TRBJ1-1	-	-
TGTGCCAGCATGACAGCGGGGAGCGTCACCGGGGAGCTGTTTTTT	CASMTAGSVTGELFF	TRBV2	TRBJ2-2	TRBD2	-
TGTGCCTGGAGTGTAAACCCCCTGAGGAGCAATCAGCCCCAGCATTTT	CAWSVNPLRSNQPQHF	TRBV30	TRBJ1-5	-	few
TGCAGCGTTGACCGACTAGCGGGGGGGCCTAAAGAGACCCAGTACTTC	CSVDRLAGGPKETQYF	TRBV29-1	TRBJ2-5	TRBD2	-
TGTGCCTGGAGTGGTATGGGGCGTCCCTACGAGCAGTACTTC	CAWSGMGRPYEQYF	TRBV30	TRBJ2-7	-	-
TGCGCCAGCAGCTTGGGTGGCCACACAGGGGACACTGAAGCTTTCTTT	CASSLGGHTGDTEAFF	TRBV5-1	TRBJ1-1	TRBD1	-
TGTGCCAGCAGCTCCGGACAGATCACTGAAGCTTTCTTT	CASSSGQITEAFF	TRBV7-2	TRBJ1-1	-	few
TGCAGCGTTGAGGAGTCCCGGGGGTCGCCCCAGCATTTT	CSVEESRGSPQHF	TRBV29-1	TRBJ1-5	-	-
TGCGCCAGCAGCTTGTCTGGCTTCAGCACAGATACGCAGTATTTT	CASSLSGFSTDTQYF	TRBV5-1	TRBJ2-3	-	once
TGCTCATATACCGGGACTAGCGGAGATTACAATGAGCAGTTCTTC	CSYTGTSGDYNEQFF	TRBV29-1	TRBJ2-1	TRBD2	-
TGTGCCAGCAGTTTATTTGAGGATCAGCCCCAGCATTTT	CASSLFEDQPQHF	TRBV27	TRBJ1-5	-	-
TGCGCCAGCAGCTTAGAGCCAACAGGAATAACTGAGAGCGCTTTCTTT	CASSLEPTGITESAFF	TRBV5-1	TRBJ1-1	-	few
TGTGCCAGCAGTTACTCGATCCCCGGTAGCAATCAGCCCCAGCATTTT	CASSYSIPGSNQPQHF	TRBV6-6	TRBJ1-5	-	-
TGTGCCAGCAGCAAGGGACAGCCCTCTGGAAACACCATATATTTT	CASSKGQPSGNTIYF	TRBV28	TRBJ1-3	TRBD1	-
TGTGCCAGCTCAATAGAGATCTCTGGGGCCAACGTCCTGACTTTC	CASSIEISGANVLTF	TRBV18	TRBJ2-6	-	-
TGTGCCAGCGACAGGACTAGCGGGGGGGATACGCAGTATTTT	CASDRTSGGDTQYF	TRBV27	TRBJ2-3	TRBD2	-
TGTGCCACAGGGCCAACCGGGACAGTTAATGAAAAACTGTTTTTT	CATGPTGTVNEKLFF	TRBV6-5	TRBJ1-4	TRBD1	-
TGCGCCAGCAACCCCGGGACAGGGAACACCGGGGAGCTGTTTTTT	CASNPGTGNTGELFF	TRBV5-1	TRBJ2-2	TRBD1	-
TGTGCCAGTAGTATTCCATCAGGGTTTACTGAAGCTTTCTTT	CASSIPSGFTEAFF	TRBV19	TRBJ1-1	-	-
TGTGCCAGTAGTATTTCCCCATTCAGAGGAGATACGCAGTATTTT	CASSISPFRGDTQYF	TRBV19	TRBJ2-3	-	once
TGTGCCACCAGCAGAGATACCACAGGGAATCAGCCCCAGCATTTT	CATSRDTTGNQPQHF	TRBV15	TRBJ1-5	-	-
TGTGCCAGCAGTGTTCAGGAGGGAGATACGCAGTATTTT	CASSVQEGDTQYF	TRBV6-1	TRBJ2-3	-	few
TGTGCCAGCAGTTTCGGGCGGGGGGGCCCCCACAACAATGAGCAGTTCTTC	CASSFGRGGPHNNEQFF	TRBV27	TRBJ2-1	TRBD2	-
TGTGCCAGCAGCAAAGCCGCGATGACAGCGAACTCTCCGGGGGCCAACGTCCTGACTTTC	CASSKAAMTANSPGANVLTF	TRBV21-1	TRBJ2-6	-	few
TGTGCCAGCACTCTAGCGGGGTCGGACGAGCAGTACTTC	CASTLAGSDEQYF	TRBV28	TRBJ2-7	TRBD2	-
TGTGCCAGCAGTTTTAGCGGGGGGGCCCGGCCCGGGGAGCTGTTTTTT	CASSFSGGARPGELFF	TRBV6-5	TRBJ2-2	TRBD2	-
TGTGCCAGCAGTTTAGGATTGCGGGGTGAGCAGTACTTC	CASSLGLRGEQYF	TRBV28	TRBJ2-7	-	-
TGTGCCAGCAGCGGGACTAGCGGGGGAACCGGGGAGCTGTTTTTT	CASSGTSGGTGELFF	TRBV5-6	TRBJ2-2	TRBD2	-
TGTGCCAGCACCGAGCAGGGGTATGGCTACTCCTTC	CASTEQGYGYSF	TRBV11-2	TRBJ1-2	-	-
TGTGCCAGCAGCCTCCTGGGCAGGGGAACTGATAATTCACCCCTCCACTTT	CASSLLGRGTDNSPLHF	TRBV5-6	TRBJ1-6	-	-
TGTGCCATCAGTGAGTCGGAGCGGGGGAAACTCAACAATGAGCAGTTCTTC	CAISESERGKLNNEQFF	TRBV10-3	TRBJ2-1	TRBD2	-
TGCGCCAGCAGCTTGGGGCAGGGGTCCACCGGGGAGCTGTTTTTT	CASSLGQGSTGELFF	TRBV5-1	TRBJ2-2	-	few
TGTGCCAGTCTTATGGGGCCTTATAGCAATCAGCCCCAGCATTTT	CASLMGPYSNQPQHF	TRBV2	TRBJ1-5	-	once
TGCGCCAGCAGCGACCCTCCAGGATTAGGCTACACCTTC	CASSDPPGLGYTF	TRBV5-1	TRBJ1-2	-	once
TGTGCCAGCAGTGTGGTCCAGGTCTCCTACGAGCAGTACTTC	CASSVVQVSYEQYF	TRBV2	TRBJ2-7	-	-
TGTGCCAGCAGTAATCGACAGGGGGCGGGCTATGGCTACACCTTC	CASSNRQGAGYGYTF	TRBV6-5	TRBJ1-2	TRBD1	-
TGTGCCAGCAGTTACTCGAGAGGAGGGCAGCCCCAGCATTTT	CASSYSRGGQPQHF	TRBV6-6	TRBJ1-5	-	-
TGTGCCAGCAGTGACCGGGACTGGCCAGAAAAACTGTTTTTT	CASSDRDWPEKLFF	TRBV6-5	TRBJ1-4	-	few
TGTGCCAGCACGGGGGGCACGGGGGACTATGGCTACACCTTC	CASTGGTGDYGYTF	TRBV2	TRBJ1-2	-	-
TGCGCCAGCAGCCAAGTTCGGCAGGGCTATGGCTACACCTTC	CASSQVRQGYGYTF	TRBV4-1	TRBJ1-2	-	-